This entry lists 2 T cell receptor beta chains sequenced from one sample in a study of T cells in Graves' hyperthyroidism and ophthalmopathy. RNA transcripts yielded amplified TCR beta CDR3 regions. Carried out on the TCR CDR3, a first-round RT-PCR used the HTBI primer set. TCRdb reprocessed the multiplex PCR reads via MiXCR and lists one record per CDR3 protein. The table lists hundreds of thousands of distinct CDR3 sequences, roughly a sixth of them singletons, with about 17% in the top ten. The source material was blood. All receptors derive from a young woman with Graves' hyperthyroidism.

This clonotype was counted many times. This chain uses TRBV28 with TRBJ2-5; no clear D gene. CDR3 length: 11 residues. V was cut by 7 bases and J by 4 bases, with 7 bases left in between. The germline CDR1 and CDR2 sequences are MDHEN and SYDVKM. CDR3 in amino acids: CASTEAETQYF. In DNA, the CDR3 is TGTGCCAGCACTGAGGCAGAGACCCAGTACTTC.

The chain uses TRBV19 and TRBJ1-1; D is ambiguous. V was trimmed by 9 bases and J by 0 bases, leaving 11 bases between them. Germline loops: CDR1 LNHDA, CDR2 SQIVND (reference sequence). The CDR3 has 13 residues. The CDR3 nucleotides read TGTGCCAGCCTTCACGGGATGAACACTGAAGCTTTCTTT. The encoded protein is CASLHGMNTEAFF.